The next 24 T cell receptor beta chains were all read from a single sample in a study of regulatory T cells in long-lasting Graves disease. Time point indicated: newly diagnosed GD, antithyroid drugs for less than 3 months. RNA from PBMCs was the source of the TCR library. The TCR beta library used iRepertoire HTBI primers with Arm-PCR amplification of CDR3. TCRdb re-called the multiplex PCR reads with MiXCR, one entry per CDR3 protein. The table shows roughly 500,000 distinct CDR3 sequences, with less than 15% occurring only once. Another study also made use of these data, one on T cells in Graves' hyperthyroidism and ophthalmopathy.

This material consisted of peripheral blood mononuclear cells (PBMCs), taken at new diagnosis, from a patient treated with antithyroid drugs. These TCRs come from a woman aged 50 to 60 with Graves disease.

Of note for this clonotype: This clone may be a read error of a much larger clone one base away. The chain employs TRBV5-1 and TRBJ2-7; D ambiguous. From germline, CDR1 is SGHRS and CDR2 YFSETQ. CDR3 length: 15 amino acids. CDR3 in amino acids: CTSSLTPPGRYEQYF. The CDR3 region has the DNA TGCACCAGCAGCTTGACACCCCCGGGTCGCTACGAGCAGTACTTC.

This chain uses TRBV29-1 with TRBJ2-2; 7 bases are a match to TRBD1. This CDR3 region has 13 residues. The junction had 4 bases not matched to a gene; V was cut back by 4 bases and J by 5 bases. Germline V gene sequence: CDR1 SQVTM, CDR2 ANQGSEA. The CDR3 spells CSVVGGQTGELFF. The CDR3 DNA reads as TGCAGCGTTGTAGGGGGCCAGACCGGGGAGCTGTTTTTT.

The sample holds a few counts of this clonotype. The chain joins TRBV4-1 to TRBJ2-7, with no clear D. CDR3 size: 15 residues. With 3 bases removed from V and 0 bases from J, the gap between germline ends came to 12 bases. Germline CDR1 and CDR2: MGHRA and YSYEKL. CDR3 region: CASSHLGLSSYEQYF. In DNA, the CDR3 is TGCGCCAGCAGCCATTTAGGCTTAAGCTCCTACGAGCAGTACTTC.

This clonotype was seen many times. The V and J genes are TRBV6-1 and TRBJ2-1; D may be TRBD1 (6 bases). CDR3 length: 14 amino acids. V lost 5 bases and J 5 bases, leaving 13 bases between the germline ends. In germline, CDR1 is MNHNS, CDR2 SASEGT. As DNA, the CDR3 is TGTGCCAGCAGTCAAGGGACATACAACAATGAGCAGTTCTTC. Translated, it gives CASSQGTYNNEQFF.

This clonotype has just a few counts. The chain combines TRBV7-9 with TRBJ2-1; 11 bases align to TRBD2. There are 17 residues in the CDR3. Germline CDR1 SEHNR, CDR2 FQNEAQ (reference sequence). Germline trimming cut 0 bases from V and 4 bases from J; bases unmatched to any gene: 5. CDR3: CASSLAPGTSGYNEQFF. As DNA, the CDR3 is TGTGCCAGCAGCTTAGCCCCCGGGACTAGCGGTTACAATGAGCAGTTCTTC.

There are many counts of this clonotype. This sequence joins TRBV5-6 and TRBJ1-1; maybe TRBD1 (6 bases). V lost 5 bases to trimming and J lost 7 bases, with 15 bases between them. The length of the CDR3 is 13 residues. Germline lookup yields CDR1 SGHDT and CDR2 YYEEEE. The CDR3 DNA follows: TGTGCCAGCAGGAGACAGGCACTAGTTGAAGCTTTCTTT. It translates to CASRRQALVEAFF.

The J gene is TRBJ2-7, the V gene TRBV10-3, with 10 bases identical to TRBD2. In germline, CDR1 is ENHRY, CDR2 SYGVKD. Trimming removed 4 bases from V and 7 bases from J; junction bases left unmatched: 7. This CDR3 has 14 residues. CDR3 in amino acids: CAISGTSGSMEQYF. CDR3 nucleotides: TGTGCCATCAGTGGGACTAGCGGCAGTATGGAGCAGTACTTC.

This clonotype appeared many times. The CDR3 coding sequence is TGCAGTGCTAGATCCCCCGGGACTAGCGGGAGATTTGATGAGCAGTTCTTC. Amino acids: CSARSPGTSGRFDEQFF. This rearrangement joins TRBV20-1 to TRBJ2-1, with 14 bases fitting TRBD2. V shed 2 bases and J 8 bases; nucleotides not matched to a gene: 11. The CDR3 has 17 residues. CDR1 is DFQATT and CDR2 is SNEGSKA in the germline V gene (reference sequence).

This clonotype was picked up many times. The chain recombines TRBV28 with TRBJ2-2; D is uncertain. There are 19 residues in the CDR3. The germline CDR1 and CDR2 sequences are MDHEN and SYDVKM. V gave up 1 base and J gave up 5 bases, with 23 bases separating them. CDR3 sequence: CASSLFDANFGVGTGELFF. The CDR3 nucleotides read TGTGCCAGCAGTTTATTCGATGCCAACTTTGGGGTAGGGACCGGGGAGCTGTTTTTT.

The CDR3 sequence: CASSFLHETQYF. For the CDR3, the DNA is TGTGCCAGCAGTTTCCTTCACGAGACCCAGTACTTC. The gene calls are TRBV12-3 or TRBV12-4 and TRBJ2-5; no definite D call. With 3 bases removed from V and 5 bases from J, the gap between germline ends came to 7 bases. The CDR3 runs to 12 residues.

Ten or more counts support this clonotype. This chain uses TRBV30 with TRBJ1-2; D might be TRBD1 (5 bases). The CDR3 runs to 14 residues. Per the germline V gene, CDR1 is GTSNPN and CDR2 is SVGIG (reference sequence). Trimming pared 0 bases from V and 8 bases from J, leaving 16 bases between. In DNA form, the CDR3 reads TGTGCCTGGAGTGTACGGTCCAGGGTTAGCGGCTACACCTTC. This sequence encodes CAWSVRSRVSGYTF.

Comment on this clonotype: This CDR3 fails to terminate in the conserved phenylalanine or tryptophan, so it likely reflects a read error. The V call is TRBV5-1, the J call TRBJ2-1; D is unclear. The DNA end is more similar to TRBJ2-5, so the J call may be wrong. This CDR3 has 16 residues. Germline V lookup: CDR1 SGHRS, CDR2 YFSETQ. CDR3 DNA sequence: TGCGCCAGCAGCTTGGAATTTTCTGGGCTAGGTGAGACCCAGTACTTG. Protein sequence: CASSLEFSGLGETQYL.

Turning to this clonotype: A far bigger clonotype differs at one base, so this is likely a read error. This chain connects TRBV12-3 or TRBV12-4 to TRBJ2-1, with D unresolved. The J call may not be correct, given that the DNA end is closer to TRBJ2-5. The CDR3 sequence is 14 residues long. CDR3 in amino acids: CASSPWAYPETQYF. CDR3 nucleotide sequence: TGTGCCAGCAGCCCATGGGCCTACCCGGAGACCCAGTACTTC.

This chain links TRBV5-5 with TRBJ2-1, with unresolved D. The CDR3 length is 14 residues. V was trimmed by 5 bases and J by 2 bases, leaving 11 bases between them. Germline values: CDR1 SGHKS, CDR2 YYEKEE (reference sequence). CDR3 nucleotide sequence: TGTGCCAGCAGTGGTGTTACGACCTACAATGAGCAGTTCTTC. It codes for CASSGVTTYNEQFF.

This clonotype has only a few counts. The rearrangement uses TRBV18 and TRBJ2-7; no reliable D call. In germline, CDR1 is KGHSH, CDR2 LQKENI. Trimming stripped 0 bases from V and 5 bases from J, with 8 bases between. The CDR3 extends over 13 amino acids. The CDR3 loop is CASSPPSKNEQYF. In DNA, the CDR3 is TGTGCCAGCTCACCACCATCAAAGAACGAGCAGTACTTC. The whole variable domain, filled in from reference TRBV18 and TRBJ2-7, reads NAGVMQNPRHLVRRRGQEARLRCSPMKGHSHVYWYRQLPEEGLKFMVYLQKENIIDESGMPKERFSAEFPKEGPSILRIQQVVRGDSAAYFCASSPPSKNEQYFGPGTRLTVT.

This clonotype was found many times. The chain joins TRBV30 to TRBJ1-2; no clear D. Germline-derived CDR1 and CDR2 are GTSNPN and SVGIG (reference sequence). The V end was cut by 4 bases, the J end by 8 bases, with 14 bases between. The CDR3 extends over 12 amino acids. CDR3 nucleotides: TGTGCCTGGAACCGTCCCCCCTCGGGCTACACCTTC. The encoded protein is CAWNRPPSGYTF.

In this sample, this clonotype turned up many times. V gene TRBV5-1 combines with J gene TRBJ2-2; 8 positions match TRBD1. The V gene's germline CDR1 is SGHRS and CDR2 YFSETQ. J gave up 2 bases and V 0 bases, and 3 bases lay outside the gene matches. The CDR3 consists of 16 residues. CDR3 region: CASSLEGTGNTGELFF. CDR3 in DNA: TGCGCCAGCAGCTTGGAGGGGACAGGAAACACCGGGGAGCTGTTTTTT.

The chain recombines TRBV6-1 with TRBJ2-1, with 8 bases aligning to TRBD1. The germline V gene encodes CDR1 MNHNS and CDR2 SASEGT. Trimming removed 6 bases from V and 7 bases from J; junction bases left unmatched: 11. The CDR3 consists of 15 residues. The CDR3 is CASRPTGTGFNEQFF. In nucleotides, the CDR3 is TGTGCCAGCAGACCTACCGGGACAGGTTTTAATGAGCAGTTCTTC.

In its sample, this clonotype was seen many times. The chain has TRBV2 and TRBJ2-6; 11 bases map to TRBD2. Germline V lookup: CDR1 SNHLY, CDR2 FYNNEI. This CDR3 spans 17 amino acids. The junction had 6 bases not matched to a gene; V was cut back by 8 bases and J by 0 bases. The CDR3 coding sequence is TGTGCCAGCGGGACTAGCGGCTCGAGCTCTGGGGCCAACGTCCTGACTTTC. Translated: CASGTSGSSSGANVLTF.

J is TRBJ2-7 and V is TRBV24-1; TRBD2 is a possible D gene (5 bases). V was trimmed by 7 bases and J by 6 bases, leaving 12 bases between them. Germline V gene sequence: CDR1 KGHDR, CDR2 SFDVKD. The CDR3 has 12 amino acids. This CDR3 reads CATSTGFSEQYF. The DNA for the CDR3 is TGTGCCACCAGCACGGGGTTCAGCGAGCAGTACTTC.

This clonotype has just a few counts. The J gene is TRBJ2-5, the V gene TRBV25-1; D is undetermined. Trimming took 3 bases from V and 5 from J, leaving 4 bases between them. Germline V gives CDR1 MGHDK, CDR2 SYGVNS. The CDR3 is 11 amino acids. In DNA form, the CDR3 reads TGTGCCAGCAGTGAGTTGGAGACCCAGTACTTC. This encodes CASSELETQYF.

This clonotype was recorded at least ten times. The chain carries TRBV6-1 and TRBJ2-7; D is perhaps TRBD2 (6 bases). Trimming left V 5 bases short and J 3 bases short, with 20 bases between. The CDR3 runs 16 residues. Germline CDR1 and CDR2: MNHNS and SASEGT. Here the CDR3 reads CASSPQTGWRGYEQYF. In DNA form, the CDR3 reads TGTGCCAGCAGTCCTCAAACGGGTTGGAGGGGCTACGAGCAGTACTTC.

With regard to this clonotype: This may arise from a read error, as a much more abundant clone is one base away. The chain has TRBV6-1 and TRBJ2-2; 11 bases align to TRBD2. Germline loops: CDR1 MNHNS, CDR2 SASEGT. The CDR3 has 15 residues. V lost 10 bases, J lost 4 bases, and 8 bases stayed unmatched. The chain's CDR3 is CAITGTSGPTGELFF. CDR3 sequence (DNA): TGTGCCATCACCGGGACTAGCGGACCCACCGGGGAGCTGTTTTTT.

A remark on this clonotype: A much larger clone lies a single base off, so this may be a read error. The chain employs TRBV9 and TRBJ2-1; 15 bases agree with TRBD2. Germline CDR1 is SGDLS and CDR2 is YYNGEE. This CDR3 spans 21 amino acids. The CDR3 DNA reads TGTGCCAGCAGCGCCCGGACTAGCGGGAGGGAAGGAATACGGGATTACAATGAGCGGTTCTTC. Translation gives CASSARTSGREGIRDYNERFF.